The 2 T cell receptor beta chains below come from one sample, sequenced in a study of Ad26.COV2.S vaccination and SARS-CoV-2 variants. Assay: immunoSEQ multiplex PCR; the TCRdb copy retains only in-frame clones and omits some. Of over 110,000 clones listed, 70% to 90% are singletons. The material sequenced was peripheral blood, taken after recovery from COVID-19. The origin of the receptors is a human donor who had recovered from COVID-19.

The chain employs TRBV16 and TRBJ2-5; TRBD2 aligns across 13 bases. The CDR3 sequence is 17 residues long. The V segment lost 0 bases and the J segment 2 bases; nucleotides outside the gene matches: 3. The germline gives CDR1 KGHSY, CDR2 FQNENV. CDR3 amino acids: CASSQSGLAGLQETQYF. CDR3 bases: TGTGCCAGCAGCCAATCGGGACTAGCGGGGCTACAAGAGACCCAGTACTTC.

The rearrangement uses TRBV6-5 and TRBJ2-1; 7 bases map to TRBD2. CDR1 is MNHEY and CDR2 is SVGAGI in the germline V gene. With 7 bases clipped from V and 8 bases from J, the junction kept 11 bases outside the gene matches. This CDR3 contains 14 residues. Here the CDR3 DNA reads TGTGCCAGCACCGAACTGGGAGGGCGGGATGAGCAGTTCTTC. It translates to CASTELGGRDEQFF.